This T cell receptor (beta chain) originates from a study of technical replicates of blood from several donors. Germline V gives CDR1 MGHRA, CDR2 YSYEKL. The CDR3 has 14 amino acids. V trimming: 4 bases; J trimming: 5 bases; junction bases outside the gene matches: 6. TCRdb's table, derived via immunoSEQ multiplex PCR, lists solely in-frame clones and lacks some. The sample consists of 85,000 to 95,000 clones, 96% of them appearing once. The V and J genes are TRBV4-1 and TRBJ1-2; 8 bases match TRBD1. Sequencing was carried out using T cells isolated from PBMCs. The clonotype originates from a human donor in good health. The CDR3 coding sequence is TGCGCCAGCAGCCCCGGGACAGGAGCGTATGGCTACACCTTC. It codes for CASSPGTGAYGYTF.